This T cell receptor beta chain stems from a study of shared clonotypes between healthy human individuals. Study conclusions and caveats: The generation probabilities recorded for non-shared clonotypes fell below those of clonotypes shared by all four donors.

Profiled with immunoSEQ multiplex PCR; TCRdb holds only in-frame clones, not every one. Of over a million clones in the sample, 95% to 97% are singletons; the top ten hold approximately 1%. As concerns this clone: Its antigen is as yet unknown.

CDR1 LNHDA and CDR2 SQIVND come from the germline V gene (reference sequence). The CDR3 contains 15 residues. With 0 bases clipped from V and 8 bases from J, the junction kept 5 bases outside the gene matches. All participating donors were Caucasian adults from Nashville, Tennessee. The authors divided CD4+ cells into CD45RA+ naive and CD45RA-negative memory subsets. The material sequenced was naive CD4+ T cells sorted from blood. Subset described: CD45RA+ positively selected. V usage is TRBV19 and J usage is TRBJ2-1, with 9 positions matching TRBD2. This sequence originates from a man aged 25-45 years in good health. CDR3: CASSIEASGIDEQFF. The CDR3 DNA reads TGTGCCAGTAGTATAGAGGCTAGCGGGATCGATGAGCAGTTCTTC. The full variable domain, completed using reference TRBV19 and TRBJ2-1, is DGGITQSPKYLFRKEGQNVTLSCEQNLNHDAMYWYRQDPGQGLRLIYYSQIVNDFQKGDIAEGYSVSREKKESFPLTVTSAQKNPTAFYLCASSIEASGIDEQFFGPGTRLTVL.